Below, 5 T cell receptor beta chains from the same sample are listed, as sequenced in a study of T cell changes during pregnancy in multiple sclerosis. Measured with immunoSEQ multiplex PCR; TCRdb has only the in-frame clones, and not every one. The sample yields about 59,000 clones, about 93% seen once. This material consisted of peripheral blood, taken in the third trimester of pregnancy. The source is a female donor in good health, enrolled as a control in a pregnancy study.

This chain uses TRBV27 with TRBJ2-7; perhaps TRBD1 as D (6 bases). Germline loops: CDR1 MNHEY, CDR2 SMNVEV (reference sequence). V dropped 6 bases and J dropped 4 bases, with 19 bases sitting between them. The CDR3 covers 15 residues. In DNA, the CDR3 is TGTGCCAGCAGGGTACAGGGTGTAAGATCGTACGAGCAGTACTTC. Translating gives CASRVQGVRSYEQYF.

The V and J genes are TRBV7-6 and TRBJ1-3, with a tentative D call TRBD1 (5 bases). The CDR3 has 14 residues. Germline lookup yields CDR1 SGHVS and CDR2 FNYEAQ. V dropped 4 bases and J dropped 0 bases, with 7 bases sitting between them. The CDR3 is CASSSGISGNTIYF. CDR3 sequence (DNA): TGTGCCAGCAGCTCAGGGATCTCTGGAAACACCATATATTTT.

The chain employs TRBV11-2 and TRBJ1-6; 9 nucleotides line up with TRBD1. Germline V CDR1 and CDR2: SGHAT, FQNNGV. The CDR3 sequence is 16 residues long. J lost 12 bases, V lost 5 bases, and 14 bases had no gene match. The chain's CDR3 is CASSRDRQGVPGPLHF. Written as DNA, the CDR3 is TGTGCCAGCAGCCGGGACAGACAGGGGGTGCCAGGACCCCTCCACTTT.

In DNA form, the CDR3 reads TGTGCCAGTAACTTACCCGGGACTAGCGGGAGAACAGGTGAGCAGTTCTTC. Its protein product is CASNLPGTSGRTGEQFF. V gene TRBV19 combines with J gene TRBJ2-1; TRBD2 matches 14 bases. CDR3 length equals 17 residues. Germline-derived CDR1 and CDR2 are LNHDA and SQIVND (reference sequence). With V trimmed by 7 bases and J by 9 bases, 14 bases remained unmatched.

The chain has TRBV5-1 and TRBJ2-1, with 12 bases identical to TRBD1. This CDR3 is built from 16 residues. J was trimmed by 7 bases and V by 1 base; bases with no gene match: 6. Germline CDR1 and CDR2: SGHRS and YFSETQ. CDR3 region: CASSLIGTGGSNEQFF. The CDR3, as DNA: TGCGCCAGCAGCTTGATTGGGACAGGGGGCTCTAATGAGCAGTTCTTC. The full variable domain, rest sourced from reference TRBV5-1 and TRBJ2-1, is KAGVTQTPRYLIKTRGQQVTLSCSPISGHRSVSWYQQTPGQGLQFLFEYFSETQRNKGNFPGRFSGRQFSNSRSEMNVSTLELGDSALYLCASSLIGTGGSNEQFFGPGTRLTVL.